One T cell receptor (beta chain) is described in this entry. Its antigen is currently not known. One end of the junction does not line up with germline, which may come from a read error. The sample originates from a study of T cells in tuberculosis (dated 2018 in TCRdb). Describing the broader study: The study combined CD1B tetramers and high-throughput TCR immunosequencing to characterize T cells specific for the mycobacterial lipid antigen glucose monomycolate (GMM). A South African clinical cohort compared IGRA-negative adolescents, IGRA-positive adolescents with latent tuberculosis and adults with active tuberculosis, 10 to 11 per group. What the work shows at the level of the full study, not this receptor alone: A classifier using the diverse GMM-specific repertoire reached 87% accuracy (AUROC about 0.9), compared with 70% to 75% accuracy using GEM motif frequencies. Compared with IGRA-negative controls, TCR-alpha repertoires from active tuberculosis had smaller mean NN-distances to GMM-specific TCRs, which suggests that these TCRs underwent clonal expansion. Clinical samples were selected based on the availability of cryopreserved specimens, with adults included as active tuberculosis cases and adolescents included as controls. The smaller NN-distances were partly driven by shorter CDR3-alpha lengths in active tuberculosis patients, and the difference for TCR-beta did not reach statistical significance.

Counted from cysteine to phenylalanine, this CDR3 has 14 amino acids. The retained sequence is limited to the CDR3, 42 bases, with the frame set at the first base. From the germline V gene, CDR1 is SGHRS and CDR2 is YFSETQ. At study entry, a tuberculin skin test and the QuantiFERON-TB GOLD In-Tube IGRA were used to screen adolescents for latent tuberculosis infection. Unsorted cryopreserved PBMC were immunosequenced, covering on average approximately 100,000 T cells per clinical donor. Eleven high schools in the Worcester region of the Western Cape, South Africa, served as enrollment sites for adolescents aged 12 to 18 years. Ten or so M. tuberculosis-infected adolescents and roughly ten uninfected adolescents were selected, with the two groups matched for age and sex. PBMC from adolescents were isolated by density centrifugation from freshly drawn heparinized blood and then cryopreserved. TCR libraries were generated with the immunoSEQ multiplex PCR assay, using TCR-beta and/or TCR-alpha/delta assays for each sample. The amplified TCR libraries were sequenced using the Illumina high-throughput platform. The source study handled its data this way. Clustering and dimensionality reduction were performed using pairwise TCRdist distances among GMM-specific receptors from ex vivo sorted or in vitro expanded T cells. The score assigned to each clinical repertoire was mean NN-distance, meaning the average TCRdist to the nearest 10% of tetramer-positive reference sequences. GEM TCR motif frequency was calculated as the fraction of unique TCRs that matched known GEM sequences by V/J usage and CDR3 length. Linear discriminant analysis with leave-one-out cross-validation, implemented in scikit-learn, was used to classify active tuberculosis. Here the immuneACCESS table is served through TCRdb, limited to in-frame sequences with V and J called. Missing clones are a known gap in these copies; in checked studies unresolved V genes cover under half, and the rest lacks a known reason. D and trimming come from the DNA, and the V and J calls and clone size come from that table. Recorded for this sample are 24,000 or so clones; just under 97% of them occurred a single time. The top ten hold 9.4% of the sample.

Sequencing was carried out using PBMCs. The receptor was derived from a donor between 5 and 29 years old with latent tuberculosis or without tuberculosis infection. The V and J segments used are TRBV5-1 and TRBJ1-1; the D gene remains uncertain. The nucleotide sequence reads TGCGCCAGCAGCTTGGGAAGCGCGAACGCTGAAGCTTTCTTT. It translates as CASSLGSANAEAFF.